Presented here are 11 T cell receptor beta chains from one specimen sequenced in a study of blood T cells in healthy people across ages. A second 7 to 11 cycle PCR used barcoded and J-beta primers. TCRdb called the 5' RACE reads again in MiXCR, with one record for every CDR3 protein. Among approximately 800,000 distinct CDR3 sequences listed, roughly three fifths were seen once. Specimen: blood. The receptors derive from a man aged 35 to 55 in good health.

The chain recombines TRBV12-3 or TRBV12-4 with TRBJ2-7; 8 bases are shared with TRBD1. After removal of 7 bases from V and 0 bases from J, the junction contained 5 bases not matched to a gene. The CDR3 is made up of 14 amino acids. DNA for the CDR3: TGTGCCAGCACCAAAACAGGGGGCTCCTACGAGCAGTACTTC. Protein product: CASTKTGGSYEQYF.

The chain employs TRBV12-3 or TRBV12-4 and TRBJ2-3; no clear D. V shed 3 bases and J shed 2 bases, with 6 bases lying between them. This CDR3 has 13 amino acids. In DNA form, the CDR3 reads TGTGCCAGCAGTTTGCGACACACAGATACGCAGTATTTT. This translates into CASSLRHTDTQYF.

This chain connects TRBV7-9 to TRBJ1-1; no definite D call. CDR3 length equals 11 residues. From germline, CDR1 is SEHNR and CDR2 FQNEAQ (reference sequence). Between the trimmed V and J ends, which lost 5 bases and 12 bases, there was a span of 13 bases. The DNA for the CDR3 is TGTGCCAGCAGCCCCTCGGGCCTGACTTTCTTT. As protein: CASSPSGLTFF.

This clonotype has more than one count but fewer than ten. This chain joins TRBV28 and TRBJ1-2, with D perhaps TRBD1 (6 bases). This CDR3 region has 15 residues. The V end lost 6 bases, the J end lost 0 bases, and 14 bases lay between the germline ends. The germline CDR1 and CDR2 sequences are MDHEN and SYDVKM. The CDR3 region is CASRLTGTTNYGYTF. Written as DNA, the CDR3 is TGTGCCAGCAGACTGACAGGCACAACTAACTATGGCTACACCTTC.

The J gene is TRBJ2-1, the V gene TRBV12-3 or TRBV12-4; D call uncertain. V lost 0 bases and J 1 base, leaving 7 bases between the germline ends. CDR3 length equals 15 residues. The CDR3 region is CASSLATLSYNEQFF. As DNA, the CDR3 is TGTGCCAGCAGTTTAGCGACTCTTTCCTACAATGAGCAGTTCTTC.

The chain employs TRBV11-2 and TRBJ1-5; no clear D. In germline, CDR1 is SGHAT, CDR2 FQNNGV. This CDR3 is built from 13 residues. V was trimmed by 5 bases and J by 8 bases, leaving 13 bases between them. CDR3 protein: CASSREREEPQHF. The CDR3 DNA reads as TGTGCCAGCAGCCGGGAAAGGGAGGAGCCCCAGCATTTT.

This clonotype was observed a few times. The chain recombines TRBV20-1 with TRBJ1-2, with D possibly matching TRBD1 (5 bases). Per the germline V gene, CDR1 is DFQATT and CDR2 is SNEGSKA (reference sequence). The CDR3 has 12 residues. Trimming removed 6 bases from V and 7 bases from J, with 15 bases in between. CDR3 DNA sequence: TGCAGTGCAGGGAGGGGTGGAAGTGGCTACACCTTC. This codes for CSAGRGGSGYTF.

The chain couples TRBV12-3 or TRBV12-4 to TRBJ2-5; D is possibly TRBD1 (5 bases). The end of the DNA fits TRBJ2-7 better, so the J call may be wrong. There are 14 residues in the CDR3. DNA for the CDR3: TGTGCCAGCAGTTTAAGAGCAGGGATCTACGAGCAGTACTTC. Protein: CASSLRAGIYEQYF.

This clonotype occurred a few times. The CDR3 coding sequence is TGCGCCAGCAAGGACAACTACGAGCAGTACTTC. The encoded protein is CASKDNYEQYF. The chain joins TRBV4-1 to TRBJ2-7, with a possible D match to TRBD1 (5 bases). Germline V gene lookup returns CDR1 MGHRA and CDR2 YSYEKL. This CDR3 spans 11 amino acids. V was clipped by 7 bases and J by 3 bases, with 7 bases between them.

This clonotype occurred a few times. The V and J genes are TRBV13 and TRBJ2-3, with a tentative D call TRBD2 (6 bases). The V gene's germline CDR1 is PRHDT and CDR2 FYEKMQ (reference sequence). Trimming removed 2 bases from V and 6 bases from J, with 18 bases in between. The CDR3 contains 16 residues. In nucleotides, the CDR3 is TGTGCCAGCAGCTTACCCGGGAGTGGTGTTGCGGATACGCAGTATTTT. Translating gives CASSLPGSGVADTQYF.

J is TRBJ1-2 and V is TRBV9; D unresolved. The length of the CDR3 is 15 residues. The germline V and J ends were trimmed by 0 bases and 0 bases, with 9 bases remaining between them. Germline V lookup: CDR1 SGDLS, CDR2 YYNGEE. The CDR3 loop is CASSVASNANYGYTF. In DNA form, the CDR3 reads TGTGCCAGCAGCGTAGCGAGCAACGCTAACTATGGCTACACCTTC. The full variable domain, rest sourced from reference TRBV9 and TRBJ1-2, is DSGVTQTPKHLITATGQRVTLRCSPRSGDLSVYWYQQSLDQGLQFLIQYYNGEERAKGNILERFSAQQFPDLHSELNLSSLELGDSALYFCASSVASNANYGYTFGSGTRLTVV.